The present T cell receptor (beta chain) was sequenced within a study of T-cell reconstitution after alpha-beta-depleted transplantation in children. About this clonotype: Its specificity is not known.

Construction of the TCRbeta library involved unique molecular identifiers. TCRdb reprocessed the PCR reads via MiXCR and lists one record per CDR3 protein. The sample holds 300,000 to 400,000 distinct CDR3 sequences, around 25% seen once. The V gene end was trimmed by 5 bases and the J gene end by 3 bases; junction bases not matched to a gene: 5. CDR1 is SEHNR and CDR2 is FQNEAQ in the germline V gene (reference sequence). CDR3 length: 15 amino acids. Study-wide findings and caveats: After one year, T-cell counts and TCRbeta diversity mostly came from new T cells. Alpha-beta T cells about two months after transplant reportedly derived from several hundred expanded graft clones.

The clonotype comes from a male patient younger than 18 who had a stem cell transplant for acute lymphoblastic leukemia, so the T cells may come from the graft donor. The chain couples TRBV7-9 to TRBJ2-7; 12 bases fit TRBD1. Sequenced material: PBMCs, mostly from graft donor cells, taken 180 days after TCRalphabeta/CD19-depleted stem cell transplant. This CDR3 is CASSAWDRGLYEQYF. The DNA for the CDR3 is TGTGCCAGCAGCGCTTGGGACAGGGGGCTCTACGAGCAGTACTTC.